A single TCR beta chain is shown here with its context. The germline V gene has CDR1 MNHEY and CDR2 SVGAGI. The CDR3 consists of 12 residues. V was pared by 4 bases and J by 0 bases, with 3 bases between. Profiling relied on immunoSEQ multiplex PCR, and the TCRdb table lists in-frame clones only, not all of them. The table includes around 190,000 clones, roughly 80% detected once. These data come from a study of blood T cell repertoires in COVID-19. Across the study: From T cells, B-cell-depleted T cells, or PBMCs came the material, which was cDNA or gDNA.

Material: peripheral blood. The receptor was isolated from a woman between 40 and 55 years old with COVID-19, enrolled during active disease. The V and J genes are TRBV6-5 and TRBJ1-1; D is undetermined. The CDR3 loop is CASSFMNTEAFF. As DNA, the CDR3 is TGTGCCAGCAGTTTCATGAACACTGAAGCTTTCTTT.